Each of the 9 T cell receptor beta chains below was sequenced from the same sample in a study of blood T cell repertoires in COVID-19. Profiled with immunoSEQ multiplex PCR; TCRdb holds only in-frame clones, not every one. The table lists hundreds of thousands of clones, about four fifths of them singletons. The specimen sequenced was PBMCs or T cells enriched from blood (not recorded which). These receptors originate from a woman between 35 and 50 years old who had been exposed to COVID-19.

This clone was detected a few times. The rearrangement links TRBV11-2 to TRBJ1-1; unclear D gene. The CDR3 is made up of 12 amino acids. The germline CDR1 and CDR2 sequences are SGHAT and FQNNGV. Trimming took off 2 bases at V and 7 bases at J, with 8 bases between the two ends. The DNA for the CDR3 is TGTGCCAGCAGCTTAAATACACGTGAAGCTTTCTTT. Its protein is CASSLNTREAFF. Full variable domain (missing parts from reference TRBV11-2 and TRBJ1-1): EAGVAQSPRYKIIEKRQSVAFWCNPISGHATLYWYQQILGQGPKLLIQFQNNGVVDDSQLPKDRFSAERLKGVDSTLKIQPAKLEDSAVYLCASSLNTREAFFGQGTRLTVV.

The V call is TRBV30, the J call TRBJ1-6; D gene uncertain. Looked up from germline, CDR1 is GTSNPN and CDR2 is SVGIG (reference sequence). The CDR3 consists of 16 residues. Trimming left V 2 bases short and J 8 bases short, with 19 bases between. CDR3 residues: CAWSTTTGSMDSPLHF. The CDR3 DNA reads TGTGCCTGGAGTACCACTACCGGGTCCATGGATTCACCCCTCCACTTT.

The chain recombines TRBV6-1 with TRBJ2-7; 7 bases map to TRBD1. Trimming cost V 2 bases and J 2 bases; bases outside gene matches: 6. Germline assignment: CDR1 MNHNS and CDR2 SASEGT. The CDR3 is 15 amino acids. CDR3 bases: TGTGCCAGCAGTGAACTGGCGACAGGGCCCTACGAGCAGTACTTC. It codes for CASSELATGPYEQYF.

The rearrangement joins TRBV5-4 to TRBJ1-4; the D is unclear. The V end lost 4 bases, the J end lost 8 bases, and 15 bases lay between the germline ends. Germline V CDR1 and CDR2: SGHNT, YYREEE (reference sequence). The CDR3 is made up of 14 amino acids. The CDR3 spells CASSPGGFKEKLFF. In DNA, the CDR3 is TGTGCCAGCAGCCCGGGTGGGTTTAAGGAAAAACTGTTTTTT.

The chain recombines TRBV5-4 with TRBJ2-2; 7 nucleotides agree with TRBD1. From germline, CDR1 is SGHNT and CDR2 YYREEE (reference sequence). V shed 4 bases, J shed 2 bases, and the junction held 8 bases outside the gene matches. The CDR3 runs 16 residues. CDR3 region: CASSNKNRGNTGELFF. CDR3 nucleotide sequence: TGTGCCAGCAGCAACAAAAACAGGGGAAACACCGGGGAGCTGTTTTTT.

This clone was seen a single time. V gene TRBV4-2 combines with J gene TRBJ2-2; TRBD2 is a possible D gene (5 bases). V was cut by 0 bases and J by 7 bases, with 12 bases left in between. Germline V lookup: CDR1 LGHNA, CDR2 YNFKEQ. The CDR3 loop spans 15 amino acids. The CDR3 nucleotides are TGTGCCAGCAGCCAAGATCGGGCTCGGGGCGGGGAGCTGTTTTTT. It yields the protein CASSQDRARGGELFF.

The chain uses TRBV7-6 and TRBJ2-3; tentative D call: TRBD2 (5 bases). Germline-derived CDR1 and CDR2 are SGHVS and FNYEAQ. Trimming removed 3 bases from V and 11 bases from J, with 21 bases in between. This CDR3 contains 15 residues. CDR3 nucleotides: TGTGCCAGCAGCTTCCCCGGGGTAGCGAGTTCTATGCAGTATTTT. It yields the protein CASSFPGVASSMQYF.

V usage is TRBV20-1 and J usage is TRBJ2-1; 7 bases line up with TRBD2. There are 14 residues in the CDR3. Germline V gives CDR1 DFQATT, CDR2 SNEGSKA (reference sequence). V dropped 3 bases and J dropped 7; count of bases not matched to a gene: 9. CDR3 DNA sequence: TGCAGTGCTAGTCTTGCGGGGGAGGGTAATGAGCAGTTCTTC. Translation: CSASLAGEGNEQFF.

V gene TRBV12-3 or TRBV12-4 combines with J gene TRBJ1-5; D gene ambiguous. V lost 3 bases and J 5 bases, leaving 5 bases between the germline ends. The CDR3 contains 12 residues. CDR3 bases: TGTGCCAGCAGTTTCGACTATCAGCCCCAGCATTTT. This sequence encodes CASSFDYQPQHF.